These 15 T cell receptor beta chains came from one sample sequenced in a study of technical replicates of blood from several donors. TCRdb keeps only in-frame clones here, not all; method: immunoSEQ multiplex PCR. The profile covers around 95,000 clones, with about 94% appearing a single time and roughly 0.26% taken by the ten largest. The source material was T cells isolated from PBMCs. The receptors stem from a human donor in good health.

The rearrangement joins TRBV19 to TRBJ2-2; D is possibly TRBD1 (6 bases). This CDR3 is 16 amino acids long. Germline V gene data show CDR1 as LNHDA and CDR2 as SQIVND (reference sequence). With 6 bases removed from V and 1 base from J, the gap between germline ends came to 15 bases. CDR3 protein: CASRTILTGNTGELFF. For the CDR3, the DNA is TGTGCCAGTAGGACCATATTGACAGGGAACACCGGGGAGCTGTTTTTT.

The V and J genes are TRBV7-9 and TRBJ1-2; possibly TRBD1 for D (6 bases). This CDR3 has 17 residues. Per the germline V gene, CDR1 is SEHNR and CDR2 is FQNEAQ (reference sequence). V lost 1 base to trimming and J lost 0 bases, with 15 bases between them. The CDR3 nucleotides are TGTGCCAGCAGCTTAGGGCATTTGACAGGAGCTAACTATGGCTACACCTTC. Translating gives CASSLGHLTGANYGYTF.

This clone appeared a single time. The chain is built from TRBV6-1 and TRBJ2-7, with D unclear. The germline V and J ends were trimmed by 0 bases and 0 bases, with 12 bases remaining between them. Germline CDR1 reads MNHNS; CDR2 reads SASEGT. CDR3 length: 16 residues. Written as DNA, the CDR3 is TGTGCCAGCAGTGAAGCGAGCCGCTGGTACTCCTACGAGCAGTACTTC. It yields the protein CASSEASRWYSYEQYF.

This clone was seen a single time. The chain is built from TRBV5-6 and TRBJ1-1, with a weak D call TRBD1 (5 bases). V lost 4 bases to trimming and J lost 10 bases, with 11 bases between them. The CDR3 runs 11 residues. Per germline, CDR1 SGHDT and CDR2 YYEEEE. CDR3 residues: CASSRGLGAFF. CDR3 nucleotide sequence: TGTGCCAGCAGCAGGGGCCTGGGAGCTTTCTTT.

This clone is a singleton in its sample. CDR3 amino acids: CASGLAGLQETQYF. The DNA of the CDR3 is TGTGCCAGCGGGTTAGCGGGGCTTCAAGAGACCCAGTACTTC. This chain joins TRBV2 and TRBJ2-5; 8 bases are a match to TRBD2. CDR3 length: 14 amino acids. V trimming: 8 bases; J trimming: 2 bases; junction bases outside the gene matches: 7. Germline V gene sequence: CDR1 SNHLY, CDR2 FYNNEI.

The chain employs TRBV6-1 and TRBJ1-1; 10 nucleotides match TRBD1. Per the germline V gene, CDR1 is MNHNS and CDR2 is SASEGT. Trimming cost V 7 bases and J 5 bases; bases outside gene matches: 4. The CDR3 totals 13 residues. The CDR3 DNA follows: TGTGCCAGCAAATGGGACAGGGGAACTGAAGCTTTCTTT. Encoded protein: CASKWDRGTEAFF.

In its sample, this clone was seen once. The chain links TRBV6-5 to TRBJ2-2; possibly TRBD2 for D (6 bases). The V end lost 5 bases, the J end lost 0 bases, and 10 bases lay between the germline ends. CDR1 is MNHEY, CDR2 SVGAGI, per germline. The CDR3 runs 15 residues. Written as DNA, the CDR3 is TGTGCCAGCAGTGCCCTAGCGTCGAACACCGGGGAGCTGTTTTTT. Translating gives CASSALASNTGELFF.

V and J are TRBV30 and TRBJ2-3; D may be TRBD1 (6 bases). The germline CDR1 and CDR2 sequences are GTSNPN and SVGIG (reference sequence). The CDR3 runs to 14 residues. The V and J ends lost 5 bases and 1 base respectively, with 13 bases between them. The chain's CDR3 is CAWGQGTRTDTQYF. In DNA, the CDR3 is TGTGCCTGGGGTCAGGGGACCCGCACAGATACGCAGTATTTT.

This rearrangement joins TRBV6-6 to TRBJ1-1; no clear D. This CDR3 is 13 amino acids long. Germline loops: CDR1 MNHNY, CDR2 SVGAGI (reference sequence). The germline V and J ends were trimmed by 6 bases and 5 bases, with 13 bases remaining between them. The CDR3 DNA reads as TGTGCCAGCAGAGATAGAGGTGGAACTGAAGCTTTCTTT. Its translation is CASRDRGGTEAFF.

V is TRBV7-3 and J is TRBJ1-2; D may be TRBD1 (5 bases). CDR3 length: 14 amino acids. V dropped 2 bases and J dropped 3 bases, with 10 bases sitting between them. Germline-derived CDR1 and CDR2 are SGHTA and FQGTGA. CDR3 DNA: TGTGCCAGCAGCTTACAGGGTAACGACTATGGCTACACCTTC. Amino acids: CASSLQGNDYGYTF. Full variable domain (rest looked up from reference TRBV7-3 and TRBJ1-2): GAGVSQTPSNKVTEKGKYVELRCDPISGHTALYWYRQSLGQGPEFLIYFQGTGAADDSGLPNDRFFAVRPEGSVSTLKIQRTERGDSAVYLCASSLQGNDYGYTFGSGTRLTVV.

This chain links TRBV13 with TRBJ2-3, with 7 bases identical to TRBD1. V shed 2 bases and J 6 bases; nucleotides not matched to a gene: 11. CDR3 size: 16 residues. Germline CDR1 reads PRHDT; CDR2 reads FYEKMQ (reference sequence). The CDR3 DNA is TGTGCCAGCAGCTTATTGCCAGGACAGGAGGCGGATACGCAGTATTTT. Protein sequence: CASSLLPGQEADTQYF.

The chain recombines TRBV19 with TRBJ2-7; 8 bases map to TRBD1. This CDR3 is built from 15 residues. The J segment lost 4 bases and the V segment lost 3 bases, leaving 8 bases of the junction unmatched. Germline V CDR1 and CDR2: LNHDA, SQIVND (reference sequence). This CDR3 is CASSILRDRKYEQYF. CDR3 nucleotides: TGTGCCAGTAGTATCCTCAGGGACAGGAAATACGAGCAGTACTTC.

This sequence joins TRBV6-1 and TRBJ2-3; 7 bases are a match to TRBD2. The CDR3 has 16 residues. After removal of 0 bases from V and 4 bases from J, the junction contained 7 bases not matched to a gene. Per germline, CDR1 MNHNS and CDR2 SASEGT. CDR3 sequence (DNA): TGTGCCAGCAGTGAAGCCAGCGGGAAGTATCCAGATACGCAGTATTTT. It yields the protein CASSEASGKYPDTQYF.

The rearrangement joins TRBV5-4 to TRBJ1-2, with 9 bases aligning to TRBD1. The V and J ends lost 4 bases and 7 bases, in that order; junction bases with no gene match: 11. The CDR3 contains 15 residues. CDR1 and CDR2 from the germline V gene are SGHNT and YYREEE (reference sequence). In DNA, the CDR3 is TGTGCCAGCAGCGACGGACAGGGGCGTATCAGTGGCTACACCTTC. Protein: CASSDGQGRISGYTF.

This clone was recorded only once. The CDR3: CASGLGTGGSGFDEQFF. CDR3 in DNA: TGTGCTAGTGGTTTGGGAACAGGGGGAAGTGGGTTCGACGAGCAGTTCTTC. The chain combines TRBV12-5 with TRBJ2-1, with 8 nucleotides matching TRBD1. After removal of 1 base from V and 10 bases from J, the junction contained 15 bases not matched to a gene. Looked up from germline, CDR1 is LGHNT and CDR2 is FRNRAP. The CDR3 is 17 amino acids. The variable domain in full, with the rest retrieved from reference TRBV12-5 and TRBJ2-1, is DARVTQTPRHKVTEMGQEVTMRCQPILGHNTVFWYRQTMMQGLELLAYFRNRAPLDDSGMPKDRFSAEMPDATLATLKIQPSEPRDSAVYFCASGLGTGGSGFDEQFFGPGTRLTVL.